This T cell receptor beta chain was identified during a study of cytomegalovirus exposure and HLA in healthy donors. The germline V gene encodes CDR1 MDHEN and CDR2 SYDVKM. V shed 7 bases and J shed 2 bases, with 15 bases lying between them. The CDR3 has 14 residues. Both 60 Vbeta primers and 13 Jbeta primers went into the PCR. The repertoire was sequenced with immunoSEQ multiplex PCR; TCRdb's copy has only in-frame clones and lacks some. Here the sample spans over 150,000 clones, 77% being singletons. The V and J genes are TRBV28 and TRBJ2-7, with a weak D call TRBD2 (5 bases). This TCR came from a woman younger than 45 in good health and CMV-seropositive. Sequencing was done on a sample of PBMCs. As DNA, the CDR3 is TGTGCCAGCACCTACCCCAGCGGAACCTACGAGCAGTACTTC. This codes for CASTYPSGTYEQYF.